This passage covers 10 T cell receptor beta chains from one sample sequenced in a study of neurological immune-mediated disorders (dated by TCRdb to between 2017 and 2020). The time point label of this sample denotes: longitudinal time-point 2. Library prep was done by 5' RACE. Sequencing was performed on an Illumina HiSeq 2500. The raw public data were reprocessed by TCRdb itself: fastp quality trimming at Q25, MiXCR clonotype calling, in-frame beta chains only. Rows merge per CDR3 protein into single entries with the most common DNA and genes. Across this sample there are roughly 48,000 distinct CDR3 sequences, with roughly 14% seen only once. Of the sample, roughly 4.8% falls within the top ten clones. The specimen was PBMCs. The receptors here all came from a male donor with HTLV-1-associated myelopathy (HAM/TSP).

Many counts were recorded for this clonotype. The genes are TRBV5-1 and TRBJ2-2; no clear D gene. V lost 0 bases and J lost 1, with 10 bases in between. The length of the CDR3 is 16 residues. The V gene's germline CDR1 is SGHRS and CDR2 YFSETQ. The CDR3 coding sequence is TGCGCCAGCAGCTTGGCAGGCCAACGGAACACCGGGGAGCTGTTTTTT. Protein sequence: CASSLAGQRNTGELFF.

This clonotype has a count of ten or more. The chain employs TRBV20-1 and TRBJ2-5; 9 bases match TRBD1. Germline V gene data show CDR1 as DFQATT and CDR2 as SNEGSKA (reference sequence). Trimming at V came to 1 base and at J to 5 bases, leaving 8 bases not matched to a gene. The CDR3 extends over 15 amino acids. CDR3 in amino acids: CSARVLTGGLETQYF. DNA for the CDR3: TGCAGTGCTAGAGTCTTAACAGGGGGCTTGGAGACCCAGTACTTC.

Ten or more counts support this clonotype. The chain couples TRBV5-4 to TRBJ1-2, with no clear D. This CDR3 region has 14 residues. The germline gives CDR1 SGHNT, CDR2 YYREEE (reference sequence). With 4 bases removed from V and 4 bases from J, the gap between germline ends came to 14 bases. CDR3: CASSVTRTTYGYTF. CDR3 sequence (DNA): TGTGCCAGCAGCGTGACAAGGACGACCTATGGCTACACCTTC.

This clonotype was seen ten or more times. CDR3 nucleotides: TGCGCCAGCAGCTTGCCGACAGCGAATGAGCAGTTCTTC. Its translation: CASSLPTANEQFF. The chain has TRBV5-1 and TRBJ2-1; D may be TRBD1 (5 bases). Germline V gene sequence: CDR1 SGHRS, CDR2 YFSETQ. This CDR3 spans 13 amino acids. V lost 1 base, J lost 7 bases, and 9 bases lay in between. The full variable domain, its missing parts supplied by reference TRBV5-1 and TRBJ2-1, is KAGVTQTPRYLIKTRGQQVTLSCSPISGHRSVSWYQQTPGQGLQFLFEYFSETQRNKGNFPGRFSGRQFSNSRSEMNVSTLELGDSALYLCASSLPTANEQFFGPGTRLTVL.

This clonotype was seen many times. The germline gene is not matched at one end of the junction; a read error may be the cause. V gene TRBV7-2 combines with J gene TRBJ1-4; no firm D call. Germline CDR1 and CDR2: SGHTA and FQGNSA. The CDR3 loop spans 15 amino acids. DNA for the CDR3: TGTGCCAGCAGCGTAGCTCTTGCAACTAATGAAAAACTGTTTTTT. Encoded protein: CASSVALATNEKLFF. The full variable domain, its missing parts supplied by reference TRBV7-2 and TRBJ1-4, is GAGVSQSPSNKVTEKGKDVELRCDPISGHTALYWYRQSLGQGLEFLIYFQGNSAPDKSGLPSDRFSAERTGGSVSTLTIQRTQQEDSAVYLCASSVALATNEKLFFGSGTQLSVL.

This clonotype was found many times. The V gene is TRBV12-3 or TRBV12-4, the J gene TRBJ2-7; the D gene is possibly TRBD2 (7 bases). V lost 8 bases, J lost 2 bases, and 13 bases lay in between. This CDR3 has 13 residues. The CDR3 DNA sequence: TGTGCCAGCGGGAGGGGGTTTACCTACGAGCAGTACTTC. This gives the protein CASGRGFTYEQYF.

This clonotype was seen at least ten times. This chain connects TRBV12-3 or TRBV12-4 to TRBJ1-1; 12 bases align to TRBD1. V dropped 6 bases and J dropped 5; count of bases not matched to a gene: 7. The length of the CDR3 is 15 residues. The CDR3: CASRSGTGGWTEAFF. CDR3 sequence (DNA): TGTGCCAGCAGGTCCGGGACAGGGGGCTGGACTGAAGCTTTCTTT.

This clonotype was observed at least ten times. This chain uses TRBV27 with TRBJ1-3; D not certain. The CDR3 runs 13 residues. Trimming left V 6 bases short and J 5 bases short, with 11 bases between. Looked up from germline, CDR1 is MNHEY and CDR2 is SMNVEV (reference sequence). The CDR3 sequence is CASRPTGRNTIYF. In DNA form, the CDR3 reads TGTGCCAGCAGGCCAACCGGAAGAAACACCATATATTTT.

This clonotype appeared many times. CDR3 amino acids: CAIAGGTDTQYF. The CDR3 region has the DNA TGTGCCATCGCAGGGGGCACAGATACGCAGTATTTT. V is TRBV10-3 and J is TRBJ2-3; D is possibly TRBD1 (6 bases). The CDR3 is made up of 12 amino acids. V was cut by 8 bases and J by 1 base, with 7 bases left in between. Looked up from germline, CDR1 is ENHRY and CDR2 is SYGVKD.

This clonotype showed up many times. The chain employs TRBV5-1 and TRBJ1-3; D not resolved. The length of the CDR3 is 15 residues. Germline V gives CDR1 SGHRS, CDR2 YFSETQ. Trimming took 0 bases from V and 1 from J, leaving 8 bases between them. The CDR3 DNA reads as TGCGCCAGCAGCTTGGCCTTAACATCTGGAAACACCATATATTTT. Translating gives CASSLALTSGNTIYF.